These 20 T cell receptor beta chains came from one sample sequenced in a study of cytomegalovirus exposure and HLA in healthy donors. PCR involved 60 Vbeta and 13 Jbeta primers. Here immunoSEQ multiplex PCR was the method, and the copy in TCRdb shows in-frame clones only, minus some. The sample contains about 150,000 clones, roughly 80% of which appear only once. The sequenced sample consisted of PBMCs. The receptors were sampled from a man aged 18 to 35 in good health and CMV-seropositive.

This clone was counted a single time. The chain recombines TRBV7-8 with TRBJ2-1, with TRBD2 matching over 14 bases. V trimming: 4 bases; J trimming: 4 bases; junction bases outside the gene matches: 6. CDR1 and CDR2 (germline): SGHVS, FQNEAQ. This CDR3 contains 17 residues. CDR3 sequence (DNA): TGTGCCAGCAGCTCTCCGGGACTAGCGGGAGCTTACAATGAGCAGTTCTTC. This codes for CASSSPGLAGAYNEQFF.

This chain links TRBV15 with TRBJ2-1, with D tentatively TRBD2 (6 bases). This CDR3 spans 15 amino acids. Germline CDR1 is LNHNV and CDR2 is YYDKDF (reference sequence). Between the trimmed V and J ends, which lost 7 bases and 3 bases, there was a span of 16 bases. As DNA, the CDR3 is TGTGCCACCACCGTCCCCGGGACTGTCTACAATGAGCAGTTCTTC. Its protein product is CATTVPGTVYNEQFF. Filled out from reference TRBV15 and TRBJ2-1, the complete variable domain reads DAMVIQNPRYQVTQFGKPVTLSCSQTLNHNVMYWYQQKSSQAPKLLFHYYDKDFNNEADTPDNFQSRRPNTSFCFLDIRSPGLGDTAMYLCATTVPGTVYNEQFFGPGTRLTVL.

This clone has a single count. V and J are TRBV28 and TRBJ2-6; TRBD2 is a possible D gene (5 bases). The CDR3 is 13 amino acids. V was cut by 6 bases and J by 4 bases, with 7 bases left in between. In germline, CDR1 is MDHEN, CDR2 SYDVKM. The CDR3, as DNA: TGTGCCAGCAGCCGGAGGGGGGCCAACGTCCTGACTTTC. It specifies CASSRRGANVLTF. The full variable domain, with the rest looked up from reference TRBV28 and TRBJ2-6, is DVKVTQSSRYLVKRTGEKVFLECVQDMDHENMFWYRQDPGLGLRLIYFSYDVKMKEKGDIPEGYSVSREKKERFSLILESASTNQTSMYLCASSRRGANVLTFGAGSRLTVL.

The V call is TRBV11-2, the J call TRBJ2-1; TRBD2 agrees at 8 bases. V gave up 4 bases and J gave up 4 bases; unmatched junction bases: 3. This CDR3 contains 14 residues. Germline CDR1 is SGHAT and CDR2 is FQNNGV. CDR3 residues: CASSSIAGYNEQFF. The CDR3 DNA sequence: TGTGCCAGCAGCTCCATAGCGGGATACAATGAGCAGTTCTTC.

This clone was seen only once. V is TRBV28 and J is TRBJ2-5, with 14 bases aligning to TRBD2. The CDR3 length is 17 residues. V was pared by 4 bases and J by 3 bases, with 7 bases of the junction left unmatched. From germline, CDR1 is MDHEN and CDR2 SYDVKM. The CDR3 bases are TGTGCCAGCAGTTCGGGACTAGCGGGAGTCGGTGAAGAGACCCAGTACTTC. It encodes CASSSGLAGVGEETQYF. The whole variable domain, filled in from reference TRBV28 and TRBJ2-5, reads DVKVTQSSRYLVKRTGEKVFLECVQDMDHENMFWYRQDPGLGLRLIYFSYDVKMKEKGDIPEGYSVSREKKERFSLILESASTNQTSMYLCASSSGLAGVGEETQYFGPGTRLLVL.

The CDR3 here is CASSEGPGVAYEQYF. The CDR3 DNA follows: TGTGCCAGCAGCGAGGGACCAGGGGTAGCCTACGAGCAGTACTTC. The chain is built from TRBV7-2 and TRBJ2-7, with D possibly matching TRBD1 (6 bases). Germline lookup yields CDR1 SGHTA and CDR2 FQGNSA. Trimming pared 5 bases from V and 2 bases from J, leaving 16 bases between. The CDR3 covers 15 residues.

The rearrangement uses TRBV6-5 and TRBJ1-1; the match to TRBD1 covers 8 bases. Per the germline V gene, CDR1 is MNHEY and CDR2 is SVGAGI. The ends lost 6 bases at V and 8 bases at J; junction bases unmatched: 8. This CDR3 is 13 amino acids long. DNA of the CDR3: TGTGCCAGCAGGTTCGACAGGGGCGGGGAAGCTTTCTTT. Translating gives CASRFDRGGEAFF.

The chain has TRBV4-2 and TRBJ2-5; TRBD2 aligns across 8 bases. With the DNA end fitting TRBJ2-7 better, the J assignment may be wrong. Germline V gene lookup returns CDR1 LGHNA and CDR2 YNFKEQ. The CDR3 runs 16 residues. CDR3 protein: CASSQGSASGRGEQYF. Here the CDR3 DNA reads TGTGCCAGCAGCCAAGGGTCAGCAAGCGGGAGAGGCGAGCAGTACTTC.

The J gene is TRBJ2-1, the V gene TRBV30, with a possible D match to TRBD1 (6 bases). Germline-derived CDR1 and CDR2 are GTSNPN and SVGIG (reference sequence). V lost 3 bases and J 6 bases, leaving 9 bases between the germline ends. The length of the CDR3 is 12 residues. The CDR3 DNA is TGTGCCTGGAGGTCGACAGGCAATGAGCAGTTCTTC. Translated, it gives CAWRSTGNEQFF. The whole variable domain, remainder taken from reference TRBV30 and TRBJ2-1, is SQTIHQWPATLVQPVGSPLSLECTVEGTSNPNLYWYRQAAGRGLQLLFYSVGIGQISSEVPQNLSASRPQDRQFILSSKKLLLSDSGFYLCAWRSTGNEQFFGPGTRLTVL.

The chain employs TRBV10-2 and TRBJ2-5; no reliable D call. The V end lost 0 bases, the J end lost 1 base, and 6 bases lay between the germline ends. Germline assignment: CDR1 WSHSY and CDR2 SAAADI. CDR3 length: 14 residues. The CDR3 protein is CASSESYTQETQYF. The CDR3 bases are TGCGCCAGCAGTGAGTCGTACACCCAAGAGACCCAGTACTTC.

This clone was seen more than once but under ten times. Here the CDR3 DNA reads TGTGCCAGCCATAGACAGGGGGCGAGAGGCTACACCTTC. Protein: CASHRQGARGYTF. J is TRBJ1-2 and V is TRBV6-4; 10 nucleotides align to TRBD1. V dropped 8 bases and J dropped 8; count of bases not matched to a gene: 8. The CDR3 loop spans 13 amino acids. Germline V lookup: CDR1 MRHNA, CDR2 SNTAGT.

V and J are TRBV18 and TRBJ1-5; D is possibly TRBD1 (5 bases). Per germline, CDR1 KGHSH and CDR2 LQKENI. The CDR3 loop spans 14 amino acids. V lost 4 bases and J 3 bases, leaving 10 bases between the germline ends. CDR3 region: CASSRGGSNQPQHF. The DNA for the CDR3 is TGTGCCAGCTCACGGGGGGGATCCAATCAGCCCCAGCATTTT. The variable domain in full, completed from reference TRBV18 and TRBJ1-5, reads NAGVMQNPRHLVRRRGQEARLRCSPMKGHSHVYWYRQLPEEGLKFMVYLQKENIIDESGMPKERFSAEFPKEGPSILRIQQVVRGDSAAYFCASSRGGSNQPQHFGDGTRLSIL.

This rearrangement joins TRBV30 to TRBJ2-3; a weak D match, TRBD2 (5 bases). This CDR3 region has 12 residues. Germline V gene lookup returns CDR1 GTSNPN and CDR2 SVGIG (reference sequence). V dropped 0 bases and J dropped 5 bases, with 6 bases sitting between them. For the CDR3, the DNA is TGTGCCTGGAGTGTCAGCGGAGATACGCAGTATTTT. This translates into CAWSVSGDTQYF.

V gene TRBV27 combines with J gene TRBJ2-2; a weak D match, TRBD2 (5 bases). The CDR3 has 17 amino acids. V shed 3 bases and J shed 3 bases, with 17 bases lying between them. Germline V gives CDR1 MNHEY, CDR2 SMNVEV (reference sequence). In nucleotides, the CDR3 is TGTGCCAGCAGTTTTACCCCTCCGGGGTTGCACACCGGGGAGCTGTTTTTT. This codes for CASSFTPPGLHTGELFF.

This clone has only a few counts. The rearrangement joins TRBV7-9 to TRBJ2-5, with D hard to call. CDR3 length: 14 residues. V gave up 0 bases and J gave up 5 bases, with 10 bases separating them. CDR1 and CDR2 from the germline V gene are SEHNR and FQNEAQ (reference sequence). The CDR3 DNA sequence: TGTGCCAGCAGCTTAGCGGCGACAAGGGAGACCCAGTACTTC. Amino acids: CASSLAATRETQYF.

The rearrangement joins TRBV19 to TRBJ1-2, with D unresolved. CDR3 length equals 15 residues. The germline V and J ends were trimmed by 7 bases and 4 bases, with 19 bases remaining between them. The germline V gene encodes CDR1 LNHDA and CDR2 SQIVND (reference sequence). As DNA, the CDR3 is TGTGCCAGTACGACCGAGCCCCGGGGAAGCTATGGCTACACCTTC. Translated: CASTTEPRGSYGYTF.

This clone turned up a few times. J is TRBJ2-3 and V is TRBV11-2; no definite D call. The CDR3 loop spans 11 amino acids. Germline loops: CDR1 SGHAT, CDR2 FQNNGV. V lost 1 base, J lost 10 bases, and 6 bases lay in between. The chain's CDR3 is CASSLGRAQYF. Written as DNA, the CDR3 is TGTGCCAGCAGCTTAGGGAGAGCGCAGTATTTT.

The chain recombines TRBV7-8 with TRBJ1-3, with D perhaps TRBD1 (5 bases). The CDR3 consists of 15 residues. Looked up from germline, CDR1 is SGHVS and CDR2 is FQNEAQ. The V and J ends lost 4 bases and 0 bases respectively, with 10 bases between them. CDR3 sequence reads: CASSSRVFSGNTIYF. CDR3 DNA: TGTGCCAGCAGCTCCAGGGTCTTCTCTGGAAACACCATATATTTT.

Notes on this clone: Germline and junction disagree at one end, which may indicate a read error. The chain carries TRBV5-4 and TRBJ1-4; 7 positions match TRBD1. The CDR3 contains 13 residues. CDR1 and CDR2 (germline): SGHNT, YYREEE (reference sequence). CDR3 sequence reads: CASSADRDDKLFF. The CDR3, as DNA: TGTGCCAGCAGCGCCGACAGGGATGATAAACTGTTTTTT.

V gene TRBV11-2 combines with J gene TRBJ1-5; 9 bases align to TRBD1. The CDR3 is made up of 16 amino acids. With 4 bases clipped from V and 6 bases from J, the junction kept 10 bases outside the gene matches. Germline V gives CDR1 SGHAT, CDR2 FQNNGV. CDR3 protein: CASSSSTGGESQPQHF. The CDR3 nucleotides are TGTGCCAGCAGCTCTTCGACAGGGGGAGAAAGTCAGCCCCAGCATTTT.